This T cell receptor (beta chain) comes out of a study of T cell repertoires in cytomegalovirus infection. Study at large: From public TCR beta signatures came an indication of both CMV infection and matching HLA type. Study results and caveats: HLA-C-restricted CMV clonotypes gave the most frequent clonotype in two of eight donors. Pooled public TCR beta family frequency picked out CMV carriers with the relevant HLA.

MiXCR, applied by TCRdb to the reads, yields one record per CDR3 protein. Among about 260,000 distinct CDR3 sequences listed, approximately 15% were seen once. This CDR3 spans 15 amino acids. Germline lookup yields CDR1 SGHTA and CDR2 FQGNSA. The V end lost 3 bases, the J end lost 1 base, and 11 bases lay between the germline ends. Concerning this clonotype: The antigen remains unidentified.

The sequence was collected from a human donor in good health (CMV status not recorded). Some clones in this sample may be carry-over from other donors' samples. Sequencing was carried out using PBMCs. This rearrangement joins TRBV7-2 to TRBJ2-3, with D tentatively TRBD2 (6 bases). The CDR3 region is CASSFGGEGTDTQYF. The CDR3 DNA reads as TGTGCCAGCAGCTTCGGGGGAGAGGGCACAGATACGCAGTATTTT.